Listed here are 9 T cell receptor beta chains from one sample, sequenced in a study of T cell responses to AZD1222 COVID-19 vaccine. Some clones are missing from TCRdb's copy, which holds only in-frame ones; the method was immunoSEQ multiplex PCR. The top ten hold 2.5% to 3% of the sample, which has about 180,000 clones, 90% to 95% seen once. This specimen consisted of peripheral blood, obtained on day 0 of AZD1222 vaccination. These receptor sequences come from an adult in good health.

This clone was counted only a few times. The CDR3 spells CASSLGGQASDTQYF. The DNA for the CDR3 is TGTGCCAGCAGCTTAGGGGGACAGGCTTCAGATACGCAGTATTTT. V and J are TRBV7-6 and TRBJ2-3; 8 positions agree with TRBD1. J gave up 4 bases and V 1 base, and 4 bases lay outside the gene matches. This CDR3 spans 15 amino acids. Germline values: CDR1 SGHVS, CDR2 FNYEAQ.

V usage is TRBV3-1 (or the pseudogene TRBV3-2) and J usage is TRBJ2-1; D unclear. Per germline, CDR1 LGHDT and CDR2 YNNKEL (reference sequence). V was cut by 1 base and J by 5 bases, with 9 bases left in between. This CDR3 spans 14 amino acids. DNA of the CDR3: TGTGCCAGCAGCCAAGGGTCCAGAAACAATGAGCAGTTCTTC. Translating it yields CASSQGSRNNEQFF.

The gene calls are TRBV10-1 and TRBJ2-3; D gene unclear. The length of the CDR3 is 13 residues. Trimming cost V 3 bases and J 2 bases, with 6 bases left between them. CDR1 is WNHNN, CDR2 SYGVQD, per germline (reference sequence). The CDR3: CASSETFTDTQYF. The CDR3, as DNA: TGCGCCAGCAGTGAAACATTCACAGATACGCAGTATTTT.

The rearrangement uses TRBV7-2 and TRBJ1-1; D gene ambiguous. V shed 6 bases and J shed 0 bases, with 8 bases lying between them. CDR3 length: 13 amino acids. Germline CDR1 SGHTA, CDR2 FQGNSA. CDR3 amino acids: CASRRRLNTEAFF. The CDR3, as DNA: TGTGCCAGCAGGCGACGACTGAACACTGAAGCTTTCTTT. The entire variable domain, with the rest obtained from reference TRBV7-2 and TRBJ1-1, is as follows: GAGVSQSPSNKVTEKGKDVELRCDPISGHTALYWYRQSLGQGLEFLIYFQGNSAPDKSGLPSDRFSAERTGGSVSTLTIQRTQQEDSAVYLCASRRRLNTEAFFGQGTRLTVV.

This clone appeared a few times. The chain links TRBV20-1 to TRBJ1-1; D remains unclear. The CDR3 totals 11 residues. V was trimmed by 5 bases and J by 5 bases, leaving 9 bases between them. Germline loops: CDR1 DFQATT, CDR2 SNEGSKA (reference sequence). The DNA for the CDR3 is TGCAGTGCTCCGGGTGATACTGAAGCTTTCTTT. The encoded protein is CSAPGDTEAFF.

This clone was counted between two and nine times. In nucleotides, the CDR3 is TGTGCCAGCAGCCCACAGGGGATGATTAATGAAAAACTGTTTTTT. Protein sequence: CASSPQGMINEKLFF. The chain has TRBV11-2 and TRBJ1-4; 7 bases map to TRBD1. The length of the CDR3 is 15 residues. Germline V gene lookup returns CDR1 SGHAT and CDR2 FQNNGV. Losses at the gene ends were 5 bases for V and 4 bases for J; bases not matched to a gene: 7.

This clone was observed a handful of times. The same CDR3 arises from other DNA sequences in this sample as well. The V gene is TRBV27, the J gene TRBJ1-3; maybe TRBD1 (5 bases). Trimming removed 0 bases from V and 4 bases from J, with 10 bases in between. The CDR3 extends over 15 amino acids. CDR1 and CDR2 from the germline V gene are MNHEY and SMNVEV (reference sequence). The CDR3 region is CASSLSVGAGNTIYF. CDR3 sequence (DNA): TGTGCCAGCAGTTTATCGGTAGGGGCAGGAAACACCATATATTTT.

The chain joins TRBV27 to TRBJ1-1, with TRBD1 matching over 11 bases. The V and J ends lost 0 bases and 7 bases, in that order; junction bases with no gene match: 1. The CDR3 is 14 residues long. The germline CDR1 and CDR2 sequences are MNHEY and SMNVEV (reference sequence). The CDR3 region is CASSLSGQGVEAFF. CDR3 DNA: TGTGCCAGCAGTTTATCGGGACAGGGGGTTGAAGCTTTCTTT.

The J gene is TRBJ1-5, the V gene TRBV30; D call uncertain. V shed 1 base and J shed 2 bases, with 9 bases lying between them. Germline V gene sequence: CDR1 GTSNPN, CDR2 SVGIG (reference sequence). The CDR3 runs to 14 residues. CDR3 DNA: TGTGCCTGGAGTGAAGGACTGGGCAATCAGCCCCAGCATTTT. This codes for CAWSEGLGNQPQHF.